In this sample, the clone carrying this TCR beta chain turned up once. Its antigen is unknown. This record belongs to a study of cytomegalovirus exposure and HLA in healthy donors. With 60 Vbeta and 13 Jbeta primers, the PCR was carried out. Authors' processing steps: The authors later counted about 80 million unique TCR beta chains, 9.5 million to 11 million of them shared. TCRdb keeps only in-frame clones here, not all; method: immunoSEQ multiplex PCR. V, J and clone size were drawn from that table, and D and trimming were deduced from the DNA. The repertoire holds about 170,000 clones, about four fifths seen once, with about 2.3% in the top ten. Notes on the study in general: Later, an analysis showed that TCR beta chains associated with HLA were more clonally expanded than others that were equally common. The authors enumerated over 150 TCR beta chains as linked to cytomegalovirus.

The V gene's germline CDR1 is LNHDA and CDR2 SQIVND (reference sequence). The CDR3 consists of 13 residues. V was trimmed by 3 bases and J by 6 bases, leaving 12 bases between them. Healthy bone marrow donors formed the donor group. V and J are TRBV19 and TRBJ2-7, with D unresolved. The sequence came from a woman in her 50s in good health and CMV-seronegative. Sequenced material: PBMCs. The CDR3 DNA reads TGTGCCAGTAGTATCGGAGCGCAACCCGAGCAGTACTTC. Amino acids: CASSIGAQPEQYF.